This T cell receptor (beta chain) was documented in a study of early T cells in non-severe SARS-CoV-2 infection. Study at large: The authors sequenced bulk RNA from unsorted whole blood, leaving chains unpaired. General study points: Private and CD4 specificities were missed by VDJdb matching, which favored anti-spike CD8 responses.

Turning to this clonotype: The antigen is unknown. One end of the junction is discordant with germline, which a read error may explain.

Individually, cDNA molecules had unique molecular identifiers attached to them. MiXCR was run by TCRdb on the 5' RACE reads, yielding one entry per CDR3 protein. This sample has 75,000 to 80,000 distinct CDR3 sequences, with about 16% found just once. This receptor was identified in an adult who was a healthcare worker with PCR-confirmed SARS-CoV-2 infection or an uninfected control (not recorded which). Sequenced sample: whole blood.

The CDR3 spells CASSLILPDNEQSF. CDR3 DNA sequence: TGCGCCAGCAGCTTGATTCTGCCCGACAATGAGCAGTCCTTC. The genes are TRBV5-1 and TRBJ2-1; no firm D call. The CDR3 totals 14 residues. Germline V gene data show CDR1 as SGHRS and CDR2 as YFSETQ. Using reference TRBV5-1 and TRBJ2-1 for the parts outside the CDR3, the full variable domain is KAGVTQTPRYLIKTRGQQVTLSCSPISGHRSVSWYQQTPGQGLQFLFEYFSETQRNKGNFPGRFSGRQFSNSRSEMNVSTLELGDSALYLCASSLILPDNEQSFGPGTRLTVL.